These T cell receptor beta chains were read from a single sample in a study of cytomegalovirus exposure and HLA in healthy donors. The assay was immunoSEQ multiplex PCR, and TCRdb's table has in-frame clones only and misses some. In the table there are tens of thousands of clones, roughly 64% of which are singletons. The sequenced sample consisted of PBMCs. The source is a man in his forties in good health and CMV-seropositive. The conserved cysteine and the conserved F or W are not part of the CDR3 here. The D gene is left open where the match is weak.

>-|TRBV5-8|TRBJ1-3
ASSLGRLSGNTIY
>-|TRBV5-4|TRBJ2-1
ASSLGQGTHNEQF
>-|TRBV6-6|TRBJ2-7
ASSYPNYEQY
>-|TRBV7-3|TRBJ2-1
ASSSLAGAYNEQF
>TRBD2|TRBV6-5|TRBJ2-5
ASRPGGSFGTQY
>-|TRBV5-6|TRBJ1-5
ASSLTGNQPQH
>TRBD1|TRBV5-1|TRBJ2-7
ASSFGQGWYEQY
>TRBD1|TRBV7-9|TRBJ1-4
ASSPGTANEKLF
>TRBD1|TRBV15|TRBJ1-3
ATSARDRAFTGNTIY
>-|TRBV5-1|TRBJ1-1
ASSLGTDSMNTEAF
>TRBD1|TRBV11-2|TRBJ1-1
ASSLSSGTGLEAF
>TRBD2|TRBV10-2|TRBJ2-2
ASSESSLAGGPDTGELF
>TRBD1|TRBV5-8|TRBJ2-5
ASSLEGAGVETQY
>-|TRBV7-9|TRBJ1-6
ASSPLSSYNSPLH
>-|TRBV7-9|TRBJ1-2
ASSPSTVSGYT
>-|TRBV29-1|TRBJ2-1
SASSTRPNEQF
>-|TRBV7-9|TRBJ1-1
ASSLVQGNTEAF
>-|TRBV5-1|TRBJ2-7
ASRGQSSSYEQY
>TRBD1|TRBV5-1|TRBJ2-7
ASSLTGTGSSYEQY
>-|TRBV6-5|TRBJ2-5
ASAGMGGETQY
>TRBD2|TRBV29-1|TRBJ2-1
SVEPTSSLDEQF
>TRBD1|TRBV2|TRBJ1-6
ASRPGTGVSSYNSPLH
>-|TRBV5-1|TRBJ1-2
ASSLTSLYGYT
>-|TRBV2|TRBJ1-4
ASSEDRTMF
>-|TRBV28|TRBJ2-5
ASSRGQTRETQY
>-|TRBV4-2|TRBJ1-1
ASSQSGREMNTEAF
>-|TRBV4-1|TRBJ1-1
ASSQAGRNTEAF
>-|TRBV7-9|TRBJ1-1
ASSSYPQVAEAF
>-|TRBV12-5|TRBJ2-6
ASGFLRGSGANVLT
>-|TRBV30|TRBJ2-2
AWSVGLSGNGELF
>TRBD1|TRBV15|TRBJ2-7
ATSRDLGQYAYEQY
>-|TRBV30|TRBJ2-2
AWTGEENTGELF
>TRBD2|TRBV27|TRBJ2-3
ASSYSGRATDTQY
>-|TRBV5-4|TRBJ1-2
ASSTLDGGDSYGYT
>-|TRBV6-1|TRBJ1-5
ASSERERGQPQH
>TRBD1|TRBV19|TRBJ1-5
ASSGTAYNQPQH
>TRBD1|TRBV9|TRBJ1-6
ASSASPGQRPNSPLH
>-|TRBV4-3|TRBJ1-2
ASSHRESNYGYT
>-|TRBV27|TRBJ2-7
ASSFRTTFYEQY
>-|TRBV7-3|TRBJ1-1
ASSLISGWTEAF
>TRBD1|TRBV18|TRBJ1-2
ASSPLARQGVDYGYT
>-|TRBV11-2|TRBJ2-7
ASSLEGSGQQY
>TRBD1|TRBV5-1|TRBJ2-1
ASSLLFAGGNEQF
>TRBD1|TRBV4-1|TRBJ1-4
ASSQAGTGREKLF
>-|TRBV5-1|TRBJ1-1
ASSPFQVGVEAF
>-|TRBV6-1|TRBJ1-5
ASSEPTTDNQPQH
>TRBD1|TRBV25-1|TRBJ1-1
ASRPTGVIIMNTEAF
>-|TRBV2|TRBJ2-1
ASIAGAAYNEQF
>TRBD1|TRBV29-1|TRBJ2-3
SVEGGTASSTDTQY
>-|TRBV7-6|TRBJ1-1
ASSALVNTEAF
>TRBD1|TRBV28|TRBJ2-3
ASSLFAKGQGGDTQY
>-|TRBV7-8|TRBJ2-5
ASSLVGGGQETQY
>-|TRBV14|TRBJ1-2
ASSQRGSGGYT
>-|TRBV28|TRBJ2-7
ASSSRQFPPYEQY
>TRBD1|TRBV2|TRBJ1-6
ASRTGTGGFNSPLH